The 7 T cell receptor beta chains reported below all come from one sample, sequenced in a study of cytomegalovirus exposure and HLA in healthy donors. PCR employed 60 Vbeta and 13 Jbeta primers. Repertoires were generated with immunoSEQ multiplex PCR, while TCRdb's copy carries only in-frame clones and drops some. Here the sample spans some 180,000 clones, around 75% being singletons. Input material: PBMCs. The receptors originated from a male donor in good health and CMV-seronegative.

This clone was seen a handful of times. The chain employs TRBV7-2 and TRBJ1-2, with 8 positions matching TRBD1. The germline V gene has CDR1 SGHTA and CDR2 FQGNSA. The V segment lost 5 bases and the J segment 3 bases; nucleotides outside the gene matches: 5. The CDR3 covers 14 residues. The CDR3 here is CASSPTGVDYGYTF. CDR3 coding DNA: TGTGCCAGCAGCCCGACAGGGGTGGACTATGGCTACACCTTC.

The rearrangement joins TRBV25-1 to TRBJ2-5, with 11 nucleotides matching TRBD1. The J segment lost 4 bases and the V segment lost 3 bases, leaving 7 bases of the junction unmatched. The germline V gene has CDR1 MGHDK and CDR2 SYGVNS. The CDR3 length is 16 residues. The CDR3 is CASSDPRTGGGETQYF. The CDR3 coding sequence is TGTGCCAGCAGTGACCCCCGGACAGGGGGCGGAGAGACCCAGTACTTC.

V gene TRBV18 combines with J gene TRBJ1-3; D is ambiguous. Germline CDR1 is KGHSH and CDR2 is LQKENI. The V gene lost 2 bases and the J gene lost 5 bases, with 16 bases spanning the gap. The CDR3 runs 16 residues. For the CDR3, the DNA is TGTGCCAGCTCACCATTAGACCGGGATCATCGAAACACCATATATTTT. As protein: CASSPLDRDHRNTIYF. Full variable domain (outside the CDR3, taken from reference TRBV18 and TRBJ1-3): NAGVMQNPRHLVRRRGQEARLRCSPMKGHSHVYWYRQLPEEGLKFMVYLQKENIIDESGMPKERFSAEFPKEGPSILRIQQVVRGDSAAYFCASSPLDRDHRNTIYFGEGSWLTVV.

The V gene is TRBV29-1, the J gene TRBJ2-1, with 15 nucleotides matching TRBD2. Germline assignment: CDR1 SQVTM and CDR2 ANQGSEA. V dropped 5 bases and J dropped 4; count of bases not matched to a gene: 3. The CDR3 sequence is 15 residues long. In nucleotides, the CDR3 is TGCAGCGTTTCGGGACTAGCGGGGGGATACAATGAGCAGTTCTTC. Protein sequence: CSVSGLAGGYNEQFF.

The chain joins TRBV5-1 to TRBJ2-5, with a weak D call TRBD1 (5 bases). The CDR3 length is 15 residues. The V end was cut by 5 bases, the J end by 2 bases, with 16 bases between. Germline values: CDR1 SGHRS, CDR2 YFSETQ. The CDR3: CASRQDPGWQETQYF. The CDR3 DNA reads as TGCGCCAGCAGGCAGGACCCAGGGTGGCAAGAGACCCAGTACTTC.

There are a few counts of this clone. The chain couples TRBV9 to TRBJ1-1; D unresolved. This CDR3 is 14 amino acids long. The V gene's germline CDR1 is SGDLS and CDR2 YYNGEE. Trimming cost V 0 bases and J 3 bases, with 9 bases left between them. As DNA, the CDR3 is TGTGCCAGCAGCGTAGCTGACGGGGACACTGAAGCTTTCTTT. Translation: CASSVADGDTEAFF.

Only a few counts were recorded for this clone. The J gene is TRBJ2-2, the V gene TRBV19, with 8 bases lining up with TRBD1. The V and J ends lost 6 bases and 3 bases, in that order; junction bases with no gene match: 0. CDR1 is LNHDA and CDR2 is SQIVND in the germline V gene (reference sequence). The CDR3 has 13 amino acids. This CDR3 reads CASRDRDTGELFF. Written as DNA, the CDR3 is TGTGCCAGTAGGGACAGGGACACCGGGGAGCTGTTTTTT.